This entry lists 17 T cell receptor beta chains sequenced from one sample in a study of glioma-infiltrating T cells. TCR alpha and beta CDR3 regions were amplified from RNA using iRepertoire nested multiplex PCR. TCRdb recomputed calls from the multiplex PCR reads with MiXCR, one row per CDR3 protein. The sample has a few hundred thousand distinct CDR3 sequences; roughly two fifths are singletons. Sequencing used glioma tissue, nonneoplastic brain tissue, or PBMCs (not recorded which). The receptor source for this set is a human donor with low-grade glioma or glioblastoma, undergoing nonglioma brain surgery, or in good health (not recorded which).

The chain has TRBV20-1 and TRBJ2-7; 11 bases fit TRBD1. The CDR3 is made up of 14 amino acids. In germline, CDR1 is DFQATT, CDR2 SNEGSKA (reference sequence). Germline trimming cut 1 base from V and 3 bases from J; bases unmatched to any gene: 2. The chain's CDR3 is CSARAGTGGYEQYF. The CDR3 nucleotides read TGCAGTGCTAGAGCCGGGACAGGGGGCTACGAGCAGTACTTC.

This clonotype was detected many times. This rearrangement joins TRBV27 to TRBJ2-5; 8 positions match TRBD1. Germline CDR1 MNHEY, CDR2 SMNVEV (reference sequence). There are 16 residues in the CDR3. V shed 5 bases and J 4 bases; nucleotides not matched to a gene: 12. The chain's CDR3 is CASSPPTRTGRETQYF. The CDR3 DNA follows: TGTGCCAGCAGTCCCCCCACACGGACAGGGAGAGAGACCCAGTACTTC.

J is TRBJ2-7 and V is TRBV12-3 or TRBV12-4; D gene uncertain. This CDR3 is 10 amino acids long. Between the trimmed V and J ends, which lost 7 bases and 8 bases, there was a span of 9 bases. The chain's CDR3 is CASKGTKQYF. The CDR3, as DNA: TGTGCCAGCAAGGGTACCAAGCAGTACTTC.

This rearrangement joins TRBV4-1 to TRBJ2-3; D not resolved. The assigned J gene may be wrong: the sequence end matches TRBJ1-6 better. The CDR3 loop spans 14 amino acids. CDR1 and CDR2 from the germline V gene are MGHRA and YSYEKL. The chain's CDR3 is CASSQDRSSSPLHF. For the CDR3, the DNA is TGCGCCAGCAGCCAAGACAGGTCCAGTTCACCCCTCCACTTT.

CDR3 nucleotide sequence: TGTGCCAGCAGTCACAGGGGGCCATACACAGATACGCAGTATTTT. This gives the protein CASSHRGPYTDTQYF. The V call is TRBV12-3 or TRBV12-4, the J call TRBJ2-3, with TRBD1 identical over 9 bases. This CDR3 contains 15 residues. V lost 5 bases and J lost 2; bases outside the gene matches: 5.

The V gene is TRBV5-1, the J gene TRBJ2-3; D is ambiguous. This CDR3 comprises 13 residues. Germline V CDR1 and CDR2: SGHRS, YFSETQ. Trimming took 2 bases from V and 6 from J, leaving 10 bases between them. The DNA of the CDR3 is TGCGCCAGCAGCTTTGGCTACCTGGATACGCAGTATTTT. Its translation is CASSFGYLDTQYF.

The J gene is TRBJ2-3, the V gene TRBV24-1; the D gene is possibly TRBD1 (5 bases). The ends were cut back, 5 bases at V and 6 bases at J, with 23 bases in the middle. This CDR3 spans 17 amino acids. CDR1 and CDR2 (germline): KGHDR, SFDVKD. DNA of the CDR3: TGTGCCACCAGTGGGAGAGCAAGGGGCCCCTTTACCGATACGCAGTATTTT. Its translation is CATSGRARGPFTDTQYF.

This chain links TRBV4-2 with TRBJ1-4, with D maybe TRBD1 (6 bases). V lost 0 bases, J lost 5 bases, and 13 bases lay in between. CDR1 LGHNA and CDR2 YNFKEQ come from the germline V gene. The length of the CDR3 is 16 residues. The CDR3 DNA is TGTGCCAGCAGCCAAGATATATTGGACAGCAATGAAAAACTGTTTTTT. It specifies CASSQDILDSNEKLFF.

This chain connects TRBV4-1 to TRBJ1-3; no definite D call. CDR1 and CDR2 from the germline V gene are MGHRA and YSYEKL. With 4 bases removed from V and 0 bases from J, the gap between germline ends came to 7 bases. There are 14 residues in the CDR3. The CDR3: CASSRTISGNTIYF. The CDR3 DNA reads TGCGCCAGCAGCCGCACTATCTCTGGAAACACCATATATTTT.

This clonotype was detected only a few times. This rearrangement joins TRBV20-1 to TRBJ1-2, with D possibly matching TRBD1 (5 bases). V dropped 3 bases and J dropped 4 bases, with 12 bases sitting between them. This CDR3 has 13 residues. Germline V gives CDR1 DFQATT, CDR2 SNEGSKA (reference sequence). The CDR3 coding sequence is TGCAGTGCTAGCCCGGCAGGGCCCTATGGCTACACCTTC. Translation gives CSASPAGPYGYTF.

This chain joins TRBV19 and TRBJ2-1; D is uncertain. The CDR3 is made up of 15 amino acids. CDR1 and CDR2 from the germline V gene are LNHDA and SQIVND (reference sequence). V lost 3 bases and J 1 base, leaving 10 bases between the germline ends. The CDR3 sequence: CASSMWVNSYNEQFF. In DNA form, the CDR3 reads TGTGCCAGTAGTATGTGGGTCAATTCCTACAATGAGCAGTTCTTC.

This clonotype appeared once. J is TRBJ1-1 and V is TRBV14; TRBD1 is a possible D gene (6 bases). The V gene's germline CDR1 is SGHDN and CDR2 FVKESK. This CDR3 has 13 residues. V was shortened by 2 bases and J by 5 bases, with 9 bases between the two germline ends. The CDR3 is CASSQTGYTEAFF. In DNA form, the CDR3 reads TGTGCCAGCAGCCAAACAGGGTATACTGAAGCTTTCTTT.

This clonotype was found a few times. The chain uses TRBV5-1 and TRBJ1-6; a weak D match, TRBD1 (6 bases). V lost 5 bases and J lost 6, with 12 bases in between. From germline, CDR1 is SGHRS and CDR2 YFSETQ. The CDR3 contains 14 residues. CDR3 protein: CASSGGQINSPLHF. Here the CDR3 DNA reads TGCGCCAGCAGTGGGGGACAAATTAATTCACCCCTCCACTTT.

The chain carries TRBV20-1 and TRBJ2-2, with unresolved D. Trimming took 6 bases from V and 2 from J, leaving 13 bases between them. The CDR3 contains 14 residues. CDR1 is DFQATT and CDR2 is SNEGSKA in the germline V gene (reference sequence). The DNA of the CDR3 is TGCAGTGCCCACCCTATTACCAACACCGGGGAGCTGTTTTTT. The encoded protein is CSAHPITNTGELFF.

This chain uses TRBV2 with TRBJ2-7; TRBD1 might be the D (6 bases). The germline gives CDR1 SNHLY, CDR2 FYNNEI. The CDR3 consists of 16 residues. Trimming removed 3 bases from V and 0 bases from J, with 15 bases in between. CDR3 protein: CASSEPDRFRSYEQYF. CDR3 sequence (DNA): TGTGCCAGCAGTGAGCCCGACAGGTTTCGCTCCTACGAGCAGTACTTC.

J is TRBJ2-7 and V is TRBV20-1; TRBD2 might be the D (5 bases). The CDR3 has 13 amino acids. The germline V gene has CDR1 DFQATT and CDR2 SNEGSKA (reference sequence). Trimming cost V 7 bases and J 2 bases, with 15 bases left between them. In DNA, the CDR3 is TGCAGTGTCATAAGAGAGGGCACCTACGAGCAGTACTTC. Translating it yields CSVIREGTYEQYF.

This chain joins TRBV7-2 and TRBJ2-7, with D perhaps matching TRBD2 (5 bases). The CDR3 is 14 amino acids. The V end lost 3 bases, the J end lost 4 bases, and 13 bases lay between the germline ends. Germline CDR1 SGHTA, CDR2 FQGNSA. CDR3 DNA sequence: TGTGCCAGCAGCTTTTACGGGATGGGGTACGAGCAGTACTTC. Amino acids: CASSFYGMGYEQYF.